A selection of T cell receptor beta chains follows, all from one sample in a study of Ad26.COV2.S vaccination and SARS-CoV-2 variants. The data were produced by immunoSEQ multiplex PCR, yet TCRdb's version contains in-frame clones alone and is incomplete. The table includes about 350,000 clones, roughly 90% detected once. This sample comprised peripheral blood, obtained in a trial of Ad26.COV2.S vaccine versus placebo. The source is a person between 18 and 60 years old who received the Ad26.COV2.S COVID-19 vaccine or a placebo. The CDR3 runs from the conserved cysteine through the conserved F or W. The D gene is left open where the match is weak. Rows give clone size only sometimes, using once, few, many, or a class for an expanded clone.

TRBV6-6 - - CASSQTASGGNEQFF
TRBV27 TRBD1 - CASSLLGTGTYGYTF
TRBV27 TRBD2 - CASSSGLAGGPTDTQYF
TRBV20-1 - - CSASTAGGKNIQYF
TRBV2 TRBD1 few CASQGVGFNYGYTF
TRBV25-1 - few CASSRGGSYGYTF
TRBV7-3 - - CASSRTQGIYNSPLHF
TRBV14 TRBD2 - CASSQILAGLNTGELFF
TRBV5-4 - - CASSLDEDSYEQYF
TRBV10-3 - - CATTPVESKINYEQYF
TRBV5-1 - - CASSPSLSAGEQFF
TRBV5-4 TRBD2 - CASSLTSGSTDTQYF
TRBV6-5 TRBD1 - CASSRTGGRTDTQYF
TRBV12-3/TRBV12-4 - - CASSPSIDQPQHF
TRBV27 TRBD1 few CASSLRFRQGLYNEQFF
TRBV9 - - CASRGAAEAFF
TRBV19 - - CASSIMGANTIYF
TRBV4-1 TRBD1 - CASSPGQGATGELFF
TRBV11-2 TRBD1 - CASTFDRANYGYTF
TRBV2 - - CASSEGGAYEQYF
TRBV5-4 - - CASSLVGANSPLHF
TRBV2 - - CASRLTESTNYGYTF
TRBV27 - once CASSFQQTYGEQYF
TRBV6-1 - - CASSEVRQEGTQYF
TRBV7-2 - once CASSLVEAQYF
TRBV7-9 - - CASSQSHQGLQIYEQYF
TRBV29-1 - - CSVGQSQDEKLFF
TRBV5-8 - - CASSLEGRFINYGYTF
TRBV6-4 - - CASSDLAGSLSEAFF
TRBV7-9 - - CASSHRSGSSYNSPLHF
TRBV19 - - CASSILGDTEAFF
TRBV5-4 TRBD1 - CASSLDRGTDTQYF
TRBV24-1 - - CATSDLFRASSREDTQYF
TRBV6-5 - - CASSYSPELYNSPLHF